A selection of T cell receptor beta chains follows, all from one sample in a study of technical replicates of blood from several donors. Method: immunoSEQ multiplex PCR; TCRdb's copy keeps in-frame clones and lacks some. The sample shows around 77,000 clones, roughly 92% of them seen only once. The specimen sequenced was T cells isolated from PBMCs. All receptors come from a human donor in good health. Each CDR3 is given without its conserved first and last residue.

>TRBJ2-1|TRBV7-8
ASSLGLAGELRLSYNEQF
>TRBJ1-4|TRBV4-2
ASSQAFGTGDEKLF
>TRBJ2-7|TRBV4-2
ASSQGYKREFSYEQY
>TRBJ1-1|TRBV4-3
ASSQDQWGVNTEAF
>TRBJ1-3|TRBV7-8
ASSKTPLTGSGNTIY
>TRBJ2-2|TRBV9
ASSVSSGFGNTGELF
>TRBJ2-7|TRBV25-1
ASSEMRRGFYEQY
>TRBJ2-7|TRBV30
AWSQGAAYEQY
>TRBJ2-2|TRBV27
ASKWKQYTGELF
>TRBJ1-1|TRBV7-3
ASSLYRNTEAF
>TRBJ1-2|TRBV6-1
ASSEAIQGNYGYT
>TRBJ2-7|TRBV1
TSSQEGGNSYEQY
>TRBJ2-7|TRBV29-1
SVGPSTGASEQY
>TRBJ1-1|TRBV19
ASSIAQMNTEAF
>TRBJ2-5|TRBV7-9
ASSPGLKETQY
>TRBJ1-2|TRBV11-2
ASSFSRTAIANYGYT
>TRBJ1-1|TRBV23-1
ASSHSKPPTEAF
>TRBJ2-2|TRBV4-2
ASSQETGEITGELF
>TRBJ1-1|TRBV30
AWGTGGEAF
>TRBJ1-5|TRBV7-2
ASSLGRYSNQPQH
>TRBJ2-3|TRBV5-1
ASSRIQTSSQDTQY
>TRBJ1-3|TRBV6-6
ASRGTATLSGNTIY
>TRBJ2-5|TRBV7-9
ASSLVLYQETQY
>TRBJ1-4|TRBV10-2
ASSPQVLEKLF